This TCR beta chain was captured in a study of T cells in Graves' hyperthyroidism and ophthalmopathy. Overall study context: Peripheral blood collection took place at initial diagnosis, before any treatment.

V was shortened by 3 bases and J by 4 bases, with 23 bases between the two germline ends. CDR3 length: 18 amino acids. The germline CDR1 and CDR2 sequences are SGDLS and YYNGEE. PBMCs were sourced from roughly 10 ml fresh peripheral blood. Amplification yielded TCR beta CDR3 regions, with RNA transcripts as the source. The study used the HTBI primer set for a first-round RT-PCR of the TCR CDR3. TCRdb ran MiXCR on the multiplex PCR reads and lists one entry per CDR3 protein. The table lists approximately 600,000 distinct CDR3 sequences, around 16% of them singletons, with approximately 3.9% in the top ten. The sample holds a few counts of this clonotype.

The receptor's source is a woman aged 25 to 45 with Graves' hyperthyroidism. This sequence joins TRBV9 and TRBJ2-1; D tentatively reads TRBD1 or TRBD2 (5 bases each). The sequenced material came from blood. CDR3 protein: CASSGDNRGSRAYNEQFF. In DNA, the CDR3 is TGTGCCAGCAGCGGCGATAATAGGGGCTCGAGGGCTTACAATGAGCAGTTCTTC.